The clone carrying this T cell receptor beta chain has a handful of counts. Its antigen is not identified. The authors made TCR cDNA by 5'RACE template switching, adding a universal primer site and UMIs. TCRdb processed the 5' RACE reads anew with MiXCR; each CDR3 protein has one entry. The sample gives hundreds of thousands of distinct CDR3 sequences, around 12% of which show up once; approximately 3.3% is in the top ten. These data originate in a study of T cells after yellow fever vaccination. For the study at large: SMART-Seq v4 Ultra Low Input prepared libraries from low-cell fractions.

The CDR3 runs to 13 residues. J was trimmed by 0 bases and V by 2 bases; bases with no gene match: 0. The germline gives CDR1 DFQATT, CDR2 SNEGSKA (reference sequence). Study results and limitations: A large majority of primary-vaccination clones showed up again after the booster (roughly 96% CD4, almost 90% CD8). Abundant contaminating clonotypes from the bulk population could appear in FACS-sorted repertoires.

The material was CD4+ T cells sorted from PBMCs, obtained 15 days after the yellow fever booster vaccination. The TCR was taken from a man aged 18-30 years who received the YFV17D yellow fever vaccine. The chain links TRBV20-1 to TRBJ1-2; 7 bases are shared with TRBD1. The CDR3 DNA reads as TGCAGTGCTAGACAGGGGGCTAACTATGGCTACACCTTC. It specifies CSARQGANYGYTF.